This T cell receptor beta chain was captured by sequencing in a study of T cell responses to AZD1222 COVID-19 vaccine. Study results and limitations: Repertoires in all cases were sampled only once the peak T cell response had passed. Baseline seropositives among AZD1222 recipients totaled only 5 to 7. Females outnumbered males among donors, who were mostly white British; clonal diversity was possibly underestimated.

The V gene's germline CDR1 is GTSNPN and CDR2 SVGIG (reference sequence). CDR3 length equals 15 residues. V dropped 2 bases and J dropped 3 bases, with 16 bases sitting between them. Regarding this clone: Antigen: not known.

Sequenced by immunoSEQ multiplex PCR; TCRdb stores in-frame clones only, minus some. The sample carries 70,000 or so clones, approximately 85% recorded once. The chain carries TRBV30 and TRBJ1-1; D gene ambiguous. This sample comprised peripheral blood, obtained on day 0 of MenACWY control vaccination. The TCR was taken from an adult in good health. CDR3 in amino acids: CAWSHYSSGDTEAFF. DNA for the CDR3: TGTGCCTGGAGTCACTACAGCTCGGGCGACACTGAAGCTTTCTTT.